The clone carrying this T cell receptor beta chain was picked up a small number of times. No antigen is known for it. The V end lost 1 base, the J end lost 4 bases, and 20 bases lay between the germline ends. The length of the CDR3 is 18 residues. Germline V gene data show CDR1 as MGHRA and CDR2 as YSYEKL. At least 3 on the Clinical Activity Score was recorded for ophthalmopathy patients, who also had NOSPECS grade at least 4 and duration under 3 months. Exclusions: uncontrolled infection, other autoimmune disease, pregnancy, lactation. The diagnoses drew upon clinical symptoms, serum thyroxine and TRAb, thyroid ultrasound and orbital computed tomography. These data come from a study of T cells in Graves' hyperthyroidism and ophthalmopathy. RNA transcripts were the template for amplifying TCR beta CDR3 regions. The TCR CDR3 was amplified in a first-round RT-PCR using the HTBI primer set. In TCRdb, the multiplex PCR reads were re-called with MiXCR into one record per CDR3 protein. In the table there are more than 350,000 distinct CDR3 sequences, 12% to 15% of which are singletons.

Study-wide findings and caveats: Among clonotypes expanded in thyroid above 0.001, most were also found in blood.

The gene calls are TRBV4-1 and TRBJ1-5, with D unresolved. Material for sequencing was blood. The clonotype comes from a woman aged 55-69 years with Graves' ophthalmopathy. The chain's CDR3 is CASSQGFGVHSGNQPQHF. CDR3 DNA sequence: TGCGCCAGCAGCCAAGGCTTTGGGGTCCATTCGGGGAATCAGCCCCAGCATTTT.